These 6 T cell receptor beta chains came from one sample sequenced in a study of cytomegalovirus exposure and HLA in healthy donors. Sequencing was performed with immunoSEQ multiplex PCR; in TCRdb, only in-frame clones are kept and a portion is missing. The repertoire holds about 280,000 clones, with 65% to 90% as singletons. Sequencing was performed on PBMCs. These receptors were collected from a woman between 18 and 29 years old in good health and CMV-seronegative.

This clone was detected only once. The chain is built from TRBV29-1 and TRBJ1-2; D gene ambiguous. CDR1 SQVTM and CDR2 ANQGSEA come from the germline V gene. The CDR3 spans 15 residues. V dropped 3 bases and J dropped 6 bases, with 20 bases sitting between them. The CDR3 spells CSVDMVRLQGNGYTF. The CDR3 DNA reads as TGCAGCGTTGATATGGTGCGACTTCAAGGCAATGGCTACACCTTC.

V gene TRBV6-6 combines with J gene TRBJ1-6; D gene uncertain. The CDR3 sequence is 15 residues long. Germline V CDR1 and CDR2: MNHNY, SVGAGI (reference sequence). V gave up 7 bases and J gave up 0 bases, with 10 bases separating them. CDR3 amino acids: CASTSSDSYNSPLHF. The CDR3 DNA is TGTGCCAGCACCTCCTCAGACTCCTATAATTCACCCCTCCACTTT.

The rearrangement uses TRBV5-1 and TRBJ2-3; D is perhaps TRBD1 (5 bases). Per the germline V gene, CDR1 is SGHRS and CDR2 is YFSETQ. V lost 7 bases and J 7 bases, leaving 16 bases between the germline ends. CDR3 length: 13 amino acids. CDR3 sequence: CASSSTGSYTQYF. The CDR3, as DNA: TGCGCCAGCTCGAGCACAGGTAGTTATACGCAGTATTTT.

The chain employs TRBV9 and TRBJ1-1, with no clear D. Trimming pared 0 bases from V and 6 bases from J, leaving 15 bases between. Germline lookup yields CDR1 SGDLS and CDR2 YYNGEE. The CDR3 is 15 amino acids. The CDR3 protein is CASSVVGGNSPEAFF. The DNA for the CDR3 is TGTGCCAGCAGCGTAGTAGGAGGGAACAGTCCTGAAGCTTTCTTT.

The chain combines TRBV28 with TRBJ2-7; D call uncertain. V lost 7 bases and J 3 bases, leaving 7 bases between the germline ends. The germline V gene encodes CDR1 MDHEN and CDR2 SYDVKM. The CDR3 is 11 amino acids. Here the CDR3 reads CASIGGYEQYF. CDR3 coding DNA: TGTGCCAGCATTGGCGGCTACGAGCAGTACTTC.

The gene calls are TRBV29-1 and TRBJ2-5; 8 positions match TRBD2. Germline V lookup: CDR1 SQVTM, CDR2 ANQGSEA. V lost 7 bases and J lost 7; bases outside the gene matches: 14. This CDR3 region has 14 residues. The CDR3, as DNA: TGCAGCGCCAAAGGGGCGGGAGGTAGTGCGACCCAGTACTTC. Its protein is CSAKGAGGSATQYF.